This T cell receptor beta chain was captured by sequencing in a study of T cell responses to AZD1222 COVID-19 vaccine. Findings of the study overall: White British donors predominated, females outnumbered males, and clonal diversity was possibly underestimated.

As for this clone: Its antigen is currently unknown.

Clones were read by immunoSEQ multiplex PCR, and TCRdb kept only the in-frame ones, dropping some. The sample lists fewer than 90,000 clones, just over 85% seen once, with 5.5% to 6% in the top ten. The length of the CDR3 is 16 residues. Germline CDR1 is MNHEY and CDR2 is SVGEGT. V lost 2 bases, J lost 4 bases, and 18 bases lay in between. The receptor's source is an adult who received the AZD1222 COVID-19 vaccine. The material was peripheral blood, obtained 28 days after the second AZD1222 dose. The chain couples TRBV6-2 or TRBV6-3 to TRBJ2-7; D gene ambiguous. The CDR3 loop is CASSYTPVLSRYEQYF. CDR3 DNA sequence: TGTGCCAGCAGTTACACCCCGGTCCTCTCGAGGTACGAGCAGTACTTC.